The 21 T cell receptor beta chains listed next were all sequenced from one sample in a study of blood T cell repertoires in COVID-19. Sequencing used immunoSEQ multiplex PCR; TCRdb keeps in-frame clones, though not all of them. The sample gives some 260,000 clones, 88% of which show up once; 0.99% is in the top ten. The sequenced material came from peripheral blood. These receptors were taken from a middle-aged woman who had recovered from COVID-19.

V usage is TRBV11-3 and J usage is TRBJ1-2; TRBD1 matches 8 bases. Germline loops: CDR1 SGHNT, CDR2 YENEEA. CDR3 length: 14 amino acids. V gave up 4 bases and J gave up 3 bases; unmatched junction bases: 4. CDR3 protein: CASSSGQGYYGYTF. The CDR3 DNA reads TGTGCCAGCAGCTCCGGACAGGGATACTATGGCTACACCTTC.

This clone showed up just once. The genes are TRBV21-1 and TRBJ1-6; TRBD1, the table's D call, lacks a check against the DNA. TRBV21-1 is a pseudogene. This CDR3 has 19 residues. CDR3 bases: TGTGCCAGCAGCAAAGAGGGGCAGCCACAGAGCTCCTATAATTCACCCCTCCACTTT. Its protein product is CASSKEGQPQSSYNSPLHF.

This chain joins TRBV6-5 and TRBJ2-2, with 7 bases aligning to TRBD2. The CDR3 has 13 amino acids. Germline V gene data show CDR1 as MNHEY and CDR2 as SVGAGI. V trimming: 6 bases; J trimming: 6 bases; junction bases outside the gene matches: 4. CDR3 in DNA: TGTGCCAGCAGGGGGACTACCGCCGGGGAGCTGTTTTTT. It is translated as CASRGTTAGELFF.

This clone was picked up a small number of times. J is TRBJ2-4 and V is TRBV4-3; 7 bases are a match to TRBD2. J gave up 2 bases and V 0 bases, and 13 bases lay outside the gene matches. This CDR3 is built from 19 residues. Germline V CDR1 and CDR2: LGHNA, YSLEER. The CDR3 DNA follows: TGCGCCAGCAGCCAAGATAGGGGAGGGGCGTACGGCTCCAAAAACATTCAGTACTTC. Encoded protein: CASSQDRGGAYGSKNIQYF.

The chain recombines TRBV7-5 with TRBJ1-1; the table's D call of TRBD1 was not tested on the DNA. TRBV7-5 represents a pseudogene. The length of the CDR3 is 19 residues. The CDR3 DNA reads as TGTGCCAGAAGCTCGCCTGGGGGGACAGCAGTTTTTCGGAACACTGAAGCTTTCTTT. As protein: CARSSPGGTAVFRNTEAFF.

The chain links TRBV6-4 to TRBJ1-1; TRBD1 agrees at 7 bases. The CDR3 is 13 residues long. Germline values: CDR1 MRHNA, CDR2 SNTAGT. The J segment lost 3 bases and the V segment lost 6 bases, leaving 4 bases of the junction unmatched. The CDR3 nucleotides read TGTGCCAGCAGCGCAGGGGGATACACTGAAGCTTTCTTT. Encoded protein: CASSAGGYTEAFF.

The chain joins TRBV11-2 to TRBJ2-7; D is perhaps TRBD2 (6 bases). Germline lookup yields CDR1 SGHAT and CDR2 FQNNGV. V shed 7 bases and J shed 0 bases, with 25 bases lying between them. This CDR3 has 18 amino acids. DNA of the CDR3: TGTGCCAGCATCCGAAGTCCCCTTAGCGGAAGGGGCTCCTACGAGCAGTACTTC. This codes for CASIRSPLSGRGSYEQYF.

The CDR3 is CASSPPGLAGNTGELFF. CDR3 sequence (DNA): TGTGCCAGCAGCCCGCCGGGGCTAGCGGGAAACACCGGGGAGCTGTTTTTT. V and J are TRBV7-9 and TRBJ2-2; 9 nucleotides match TRBD2. Trimming cost V 5 bases and J 2 bases; bases outside gene matches: 9. Germline-derived CDR1 and CDR2 are SEHNR and FQNEAQ (reference sequence). This CDR3 region has 17 residues.

The CDR3 bases are TGTGCCAGTAGTATCGGGCTAGCGGGAGGGGGTCAAGGTGAGCAGTTCTTC. Translating gives CASSIGLAGGGQGEQFF. The chain recombines TRBV19 with TRBJ2-1; 12 bases align to TRBD2. In germline, CDR1 is LNHDA, CDR2 SQIVND (reference sequence). J was trimmed by 9 bases and V by 3 bases; bases with no gene match: 12. The CDR3 loop spans 17 amino acids.

CDR3 in DNA: TGTGCCAGCAGTCCTAGGACAGACAATGAGCAGTTCTTC. Encoded protein: CASSPRTDNEQFF. The rearrangement uses TRBV12-3 or TRBV12-4 and TRBJ2-1; maybe TRBD1 (6 bases). V lost 5 bases and J 5 bases, leaving 10 bases between the germline ends. The CDR3 is made up of 13 amino acids.

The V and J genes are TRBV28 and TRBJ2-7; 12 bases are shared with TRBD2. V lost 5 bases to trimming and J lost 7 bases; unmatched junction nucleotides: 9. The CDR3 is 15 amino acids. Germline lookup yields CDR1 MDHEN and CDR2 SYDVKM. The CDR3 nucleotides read TGTGCCAGCAGTCCACTAGCGGGGGGCGAGCGTGAGCAGTACTTC. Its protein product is CASSPLAGGEREQYF.

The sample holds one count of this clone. Written as DNA, the CDR3 is TGTGCCAGCTCACCGGGGAAACCGACTAGCTGGGGGGAGACCCAGTACTTC. Translating gives CASSPGKPTSWGETQYF. The chain is built from TRBV18 and TRBJ2-5, with 7 positions matching TRBD2. This CDR3 spans 17 amino acids. The germline CDR1 and CDR2 sequences are KGHSH and LQKENI. The J segment lost 5 bases and the V segment lost 3 bases, leaving 15 bases of the junction unmatched.

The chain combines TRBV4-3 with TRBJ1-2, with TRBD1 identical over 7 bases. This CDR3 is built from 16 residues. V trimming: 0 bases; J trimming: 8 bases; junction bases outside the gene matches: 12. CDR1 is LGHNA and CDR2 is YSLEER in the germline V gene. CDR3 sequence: CASSQDGRQGQGGYTF. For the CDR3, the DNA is TGCGCCAGCAGCCAAGACGGTAGACAGGGACAAGGGGGCTACACCTTC.

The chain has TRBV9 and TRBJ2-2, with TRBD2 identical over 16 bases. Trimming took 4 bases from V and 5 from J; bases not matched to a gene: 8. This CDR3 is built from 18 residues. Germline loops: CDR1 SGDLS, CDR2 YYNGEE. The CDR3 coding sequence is TGTGCCAGCAGCCCCAAGGGACTAGCGGGAGGGGAAACCGGGGAGCTGTTTTTT. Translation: CASSPKGLAGGETGELFF.

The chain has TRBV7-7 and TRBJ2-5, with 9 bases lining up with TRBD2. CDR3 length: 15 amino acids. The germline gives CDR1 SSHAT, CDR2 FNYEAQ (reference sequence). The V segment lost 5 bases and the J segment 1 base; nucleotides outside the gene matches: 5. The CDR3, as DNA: TGTGCCAGCAGCCCCAGCGGGGGGTCCCAAGAGACCCAGTACTTC. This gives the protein CASSPSGGSQETQYF.

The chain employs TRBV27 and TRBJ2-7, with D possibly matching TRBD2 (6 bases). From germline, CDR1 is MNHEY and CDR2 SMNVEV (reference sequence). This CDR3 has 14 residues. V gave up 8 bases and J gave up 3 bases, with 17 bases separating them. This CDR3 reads CASGRLGGSYEQYF. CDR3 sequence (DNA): TGTGCCAGCGGGAGACTAGGAGGGAGCTACGAGCAGTACTTC.

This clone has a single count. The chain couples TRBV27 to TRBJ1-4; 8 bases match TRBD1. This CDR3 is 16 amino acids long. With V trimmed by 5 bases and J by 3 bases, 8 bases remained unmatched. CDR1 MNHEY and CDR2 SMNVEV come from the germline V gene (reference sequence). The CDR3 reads CASSPRQGRPNEKLFF. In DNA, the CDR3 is TGTGCCAGCAGTCCCCGACAGGGGAGGCCTAATGAAAAACTGTTTTTT.

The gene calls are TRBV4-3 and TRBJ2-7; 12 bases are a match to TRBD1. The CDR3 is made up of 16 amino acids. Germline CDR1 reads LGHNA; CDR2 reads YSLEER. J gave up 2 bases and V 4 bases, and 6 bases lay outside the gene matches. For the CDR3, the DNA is TGCGCCAGCAGCCCCACGGGACAGGGGGCCCCCTACGAGCAGTACTTC. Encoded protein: CASSPTGQGAPYEQYF.

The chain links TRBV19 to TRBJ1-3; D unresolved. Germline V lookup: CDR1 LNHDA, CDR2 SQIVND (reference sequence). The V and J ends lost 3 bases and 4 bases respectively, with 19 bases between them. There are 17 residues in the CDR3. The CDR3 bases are TGTGCCAGTAGTATTTTCCCGCCTAGAAGCACGGGAAACACCATATATTTT. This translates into CASSIFPPRSTGNTIYF.

CDR3: CASSEIGYGYTF. Written as DNA, the CDR3 is TGTGCCAGCAGTGAAATCGGGTATGGCTACACCTTC. This chain joins TRBV6-1 and TRBJ1-2, with unresolved D. The CDR3 extends over 12 amino acids. Germline CDR1 reads MNHNS; CDR2 reads SASEGT. V dropped 2 bases and J dropped 5 bases, with 6 bases sitting between them.

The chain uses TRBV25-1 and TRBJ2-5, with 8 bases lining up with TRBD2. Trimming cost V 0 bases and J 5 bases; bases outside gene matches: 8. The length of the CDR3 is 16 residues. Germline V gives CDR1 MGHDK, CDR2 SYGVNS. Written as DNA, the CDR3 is TGTGCCAGCAGTGAATACCGGGACCGGGAGGGGGAGACCCAGTACTTC. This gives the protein CASSEYRDREGETQYF.